What follows are 26 T cell receptor beta chains derived from one specimen sequenced in a study of regulatory T cells in long-lasting Graves disease (dated by TCRdb to about 2021). The library was produced with multiplex PCR. Instrument used: Illumina HiSeq 4000. To build TCR beta libraries, CDR3 regions were amplified by Arm-PCR using iRepertoire HTBI primers. TCRdb reanalyzed the raw reads on its own, using fastp at Q25 for trimming and MiXCR for clone calling, and kept in-frame beta chains. Here each entry gathers all rows of one CDR3 protein and keeps the most common genes and DNA. For this sample there are hundreds of thousands of distinct CDR3 sequences; approximately 23% appear just once. In total, the top ten clones hold around 13% of the sample. In light of the paper, this sample's time point label describes: persistent/refractory GD, antithyroid drugs over 5 years with positive TRAb. For both TCR sequencing and RNA sequencing, RNA was extracted from PBMCs in TRIzol.

Here the sequenced sample was peripheral blood mononuclear cells (PBMCs), taken when the disease was refractory, from a patient treated with antithyroid drugs. The origin of the receptors is a female donor with Graves disease.

V and J are TRBV7-9 and TRBJ2-4; D is unresolved. Germline V gene sequence: CDR1 SEHNR, CDR2 FQNEAQ (reference sequence). The CDR3 has 15 residues. Trimming took 4 bases from V and 0 from J, leaving 10 bases between them. The CDR3: CASSWDFLAKNIQYF. The DNA of the CDR3 is TGTGCCAGCAGCTGGGATTTCCTAGCCAAAAACATTCAGTACTTC.

This clonotype was detected ten times or more. The chain combines TRBV11-3 with TRBJ2-7; D is undetermined. Deletions cut 0 bases from V and 5 bases from J, with 5 bases between. The CDR3 covers 12 residues. CDR1 and CDR2 from the germline V gene are SGHNT and YENEEA. CDR3 bases: TGTGCCAGCAGCTTAGATAACCACGAGCAGTACTTC. Protein sequence: CASSLDNHEQYF.

V gene TRBV7-2 combines with J gene TRBJ1-1, with a possible D match to TRBD1 (5 bases). The CDR3 is made up of 14 amino acids. Germline V gene lookup returns CDR1 SGHTA and CDR2 FQGNSA. V lost 1 base and J lost 1, with 7 bases in between. This CDR3 is CASSLVGTNTEAFF. The CDR3 DNA reads TGTGCCAGCAGCTTAGTAGGGACGAACACTGAAGCTTTCTTT.

This clonotype was recorded a few times. The chain has TRBV7-3 and TRBJ1-1, with a possible D match to TRBD1 (5 bases). The CDR3 totals 14 residues. Germline assignment: CDR1 SGHTA and CDR2 FQGTGA. V dropped 4 bases and J dropped 0 bases, with 9 bases sitting between them. DNA of the CDR3: TGTGCCAGCAGCTCGACAGATCTGAACACTGAAGCTTTCTTT. Encoded protein: CASSSTDLNTEAFF.

This clonotype was seen ten or more times. The chain combines TRBV10-3 with TRBJ1-1, with 7 bases fitting TRBD1. The CDR3 length is 15 residues. CDR1 and CDR2 (germline): ENHRY, SYGVKD. The junction had 7 bases not matched to a gene; V was cut back by 6 bases and J by 0 bases. CDR3: CAIRRQGALNTEAFF. Written as DNA, the CDR3 is TGTGCCATCAGACGACAGGGAGCGCTGAACACTGAAGCTTTCTTT.

This clonotype was detected ten times or more. The rearrangement joins TRBV2 to TRBJ2-5, with a weak D call TRBD2 (7 bases). Germline values: CDR1 SNHLY, CDR2 FYNNEI. The CDR3 covers 14 residues. V was clipped by 2 bases and J by 7 bases, with 14 bases between them. As DNA, the CDR3 is TGTGCCAGCAGTGAAATTGGGGGGGCAGTGACCCAGTACTTC. Translating gives CASSEIGGAVTQYF.

In this sample, this clonotype turned up a few times. The rearrangement uses TRBV3-1 and TRBJ2-4; TRBD2 matches at 9 bases. The germline V gene encodes CDR1 LGHDT and CDR2 YNNKEL (reference sequence). The trim removed 4 bases at V and 7 bases at J, leaving 11 bases unmatched. The CDR3 runs to 16 residues. The CDR3 coding sequence is TGTGCCAGCAGCCGCTGGCGGGAGGGCCCTGGGAACATTCAGTACTTC. Translated, it gives CASSRWREGPGNIQYF. Full variable domain (missing parts from reference TRBV3-1 and TRBJ2-4): DTAVSQTPKYLVTQMGNDKSIKCEQNLGHDTMYWYKQDSKKFLKIMFSYNNKELIINETVPNRFSPKSPDKAHLNLHINSLELGDSAVYFCASSRWREGPGNIQYFGAGTRLSVL.

This clonotype was recorded only once. The chain recombines TRBV2 with TRBJ2-5, with 9 nucleotides matching TRBD1. CDR3 size: 14 residues. The trim removed 6 bases at V and 4 bases at J, leaving 6 bases unmatched. Germline V CDR1 and CDR2: SNHLY, FYNNEI. The CDR3, as DNA: TGTGCCAGCAGGGACAGGGGACCAGGAGAGACCCAGTACTTC. Protein sequence: CASRDRGPGETQYF. The full variable domain, completed using reference TRBV2 and TRBJ2-5, is EPEVTQTPSHQVTQMGQEVILRCVPISNHLYFYWYRQILGQKVEFLVSFYNNEISEKSEIFDDQFSVERPDGSNFTLKIRSTKLEDSAMYFCASRDRGPGETQYFGPGTRLLVL.

The chain has TRBV20-1 and TRBJ2-5; 14 nucleotides match TRBD2. This CDR3 has 16 residues. From germline, CDR1 is DFQATT and CDR2 SNEGSKA (reference sequence). Germline trimming cut 3 bases from V and 5 bases from J; bases unmatched to any gene: 8. CDR3: CSASPTSGGARETQYF. CDR3 nucleotide sequence: TGCAGTGCTAGCCCGACTAGCGGGGGGGCGAGGGAGACCCAGTACTTC.

This clonotype was counted ten times or more. V and J are TRBV24-1 and TRBJ2-5; maybe TRBD1 (6 bases). The CDR3 extends over 14 amino acids. Germline values: CDR1 KGHDR, CDR2 SFDVKD. Between the trimmed V and J ends, which lost 4 bases and 5 bases, there was a span of 13 bases. DNA of the CDR3: TGTGCCACCAGTGAGAAGACAGGCTCCGAGACCCAGTACTTC. This sequence encodes CATSEKTGSETQYF.

This clonotype was found many times. CDR3 nucleotides: TGTGCCAGCAGTAAGGACAGGCGTGTCTACGAGCAGTACTTC. It specifies CASSKDRRVYEQYF. V is TRBV27 and J is TRBJ2-7, with TRBD1 matching 7 bases. The CDR3 extends over 14 amino acids. The ends lost 5 bases at V and 3 bases at J; junction bases unmatched: 7. Germline CDR1 and CDR2: MNHEY and SMNVEV (reference sequence).

This clonotype was seen only a few times. This rearrangement joins TRBV7-3 to TRBJ2-5; D not resolved. The CDR3 contains 14 residues. The germline V and J ends were trimmed by 2 bases and 2 bases, with 9 bases remaining between them. In germline, CDR1 is SGHTA, CDR2 FQGTGA. The chain's CDR3 is CASSLGSTQETQYF. CDR3 DNA sequence: TGTGCCAGCAGCTTAGGCTCAACTCAAGAGACCCAGTACTTC.

The count of this clonotype is one. The chain carries TRBV20-1 and TRBJ1-1, with D perhaps matching TRBD1 (5 bases). Trimming shortened V by 3 bases and J by 4 bases, and 18 bases separated the two germline ends. Germline values: CDR1 DFQATT, CDR2 SNEGSKA (reference sequence). The CDR3 runs to 15 residues. CDR3 in DNA: TGCAGTGCTAGGGGTGGGGGTTGGGAGGGCACTGAAGCTTTCTTT. The encoded protein is CSARGGGWEGTEAFF.

This clonotype was recorded many times. The J gene is TRBJ1-1, the V gene TRBV28; 7 positions match TRBD1. CDR3 length equals 12 residues. V was clipped by 6 bases and J by 8 bases; unmatched bases: 6. Germline assignment: CDR1 MDHEN and CDR2 SYDVKM. As DNA, the CDR3 is TGTGCCAGCAGCAGGGGGACGGCAGAAGCTTTCTTT. It codes for CASSRGTAEAFF.

In this sample, this clonotype turned up a few times. The chain recombines TRBV7-3 with TRBJ1-3, with a possible D match to TRBD1 (5 bases). Germline V gene sequence: CDR1 SGHTA, CDR2 FQGTGA. V was shortened by 5 bases and J by 8 bases, with 16 bases between the two germline ends. The CDR3 is 14 amino acids. CDR3 in DNA: TGTGCCAGCAGCCACGGGGCAGGGAAGGACACCATATATTTT. Protein product: CASSHGAGKDTIYF.

This clonotype showed up many times. The V and J genes are TRBV19 and TRBJ1-6; D gene ambiguous. The V end was cut by 1 base, the J end by 7 bases, with 11 bases between. There are 15 residues in the CDR3. Germline values: CDR1 LNHDA, CDR2 SQIVND (reference sequence). The chain's CDR3 is CASSIGEWPNSPLHF. The CDR3 DNA reads as TGTGCCAGTAGTATAGGGGAATGGCCGAATTCACCCCTCCACTTT.

The chain couples TRBV9 to TRBJ1-1, with D maybe TRBD1 (5 bases). This CDR3 has 15 residues. Germline lookup yields CDR1 SGDLS and CDR2 YYNGEE. V was shortened by 0 bases and J by 1 base, with 10 bases between the two germline ends. The CDR3: CASSVAGGQNTEAFF. The DNA of the CDR3 is TGTGCCAGCAGCGTAGCGGGCGGACAGAACACTGAAGCTTTCTTT.

This clonotype has a count of ten or more. The chain links TRBV12-3 or TRBV12-4 to TRBJ2-5; 10 nucleotides match TRBD2. This CDR3 has 16 amino acids. V lost 6 bases and J lost 4; bases outside the gene matches: 11. This CDR3 is CASSPDRASGRETQYF. CDR3 in DNA: TGTGCCAGCAGCCCGGACCGGGCTAGCGGGAGAGAGACCCAGTACTTC.

J is TRBJ1-2 and V is TRBV29-1; a weak D match, TRBD1 (5 bases). V lost 4 bases and J lost 3, with 15 bases in between. Germline values: CDR1 SQVTM, CDR2 ANQGSEA. CDR3 size: 14 residues. The CDR3, as DNA: TGCAGCGTTGCTGTCGGGGCAGGAGACTATGGCTACACCTTC. The encoded protein is CSVAVGAGDYGYTF. The variable domain in full, with the rest retrieved from reference TRBV29-1 and TRBJ1-2, is SAVISQKPSRDICQRGTSLTIQCQVDSQVTMMFWYRQQPGQSLTLIATANQGSEATYESGFVIDKFPISRPNLTFSTLTVSNMSPEDSSIYLCSVAVGAGDYGYTFGSGTRLTVV.

This clonotype was counted only a few times. One base away lies a much larger clone, so this may be a sequencing read error. The chain uses TRBV28 and TRBJ1-2, with a weak D call TRBD1 (6 bases). CDR3 length equals 14 residues. From germline, CDR1 is MDHEN and CDR2 SYDVKM. The CDR3 reads CAGSLSGGFYGYTF. The CDR3 bases are TGTGCCGGCAGTTTATCTGGGGGCTTCTATGGCTACACCTTC.

CDR3 amino acids: CASRLGREQYF. DNA of the CDR3: TGTGCCAGCAGGTTGGGGCGCGAGCAGTACTTC. The gene calls are TRBV12-3 or TRBV12-4 and TRBJ2-7; TRBD1 might be the D (5 bases). Trimming pared 6 bases from V and 6 bases from J, leaving 9 bases between. The CDR3 spans 11 residues.

The rearrangement joins TRBV7-2 to TRBJ2-5; D possibly corresponds to TRBD1 (5 bases). The CDR3 is 15 amino acids. The ends were cut back, 4 bases at V and 2 bases at J, with 14 bases in the middle. Germline lookup yields CDR1 SGHTA and CDR2 FQGNSA. The CDR3 spells CASSSPLGDQETQYF. The CDR3 coding sequence is TGTGCCAGCAGCTCGCCTCTAGGGGATCAAGAGACCCAGTACTTC.

The rearrangement links TRBV14 to TRBJ1-2; a possible D gene is TRBD1 (5 bases). Germline V gene lookup returns CDR1 SGHDN and CDR2 FVKESK. CDR3 length: 15 residues. V lost 0 bases to trimming and J lost 0 bases, with 8 bases between them. CDR3 bases: TGTGCCAGCAGCCAAGATACGACAGCTAACTATGGCTACACCTTC. It codes for CASSQDTTANYGYTF.

V and J are TRBV7-9 and TRBJ1-1; maybe TRBD1 (5 bases). In germline, CDR1 is SEHNR, CDR2 FQNEAQ (reference sequence). The CDR3 runs to 15 residues. The germline V and J ends were trimmed by 5 bases and 0 bases, with 13 bases remaining between them. The CDR3 sequence: CASSTHKGLNTEAFF. DNA for the CDR3: TGTGCCAGCAGCACCCACAAGGGGCTGAACACTGAAGCTTTCTTT.

This clonotype has ten or more counts. The CDR3 region is CASSGDKNTGELFF. CDR3 nucleotide sequence: TGTGCCAGCAGTGGGGACAAGAACACCGGGGAGCTGTTTTTT. The chain is built from TRBV28 and TRBJ2-2; tentative D call: TRBD1 (6 bases). Germline CDR1 is MDHEN and CDR2 is SYDVKM. The CDR3 is 14 residues long. The V end was cut by 5 bases, the J end by 1 base, with 8 bases between.

The chain recombines TRBV4-1 with TRBJ2-2; D perhaps matches TRBD2 (8 bases). The CDR3 contains 15 residues. The V gene lost 4 bases and the J gene lost 8 bases, with 17 bases spanning the gap. Germline V gene lookup returns CDR1 MGHRA and CDR2 YSYEKL. CDR3 region: CASSLSGTARGELFF. The DNA of the CDR3 is TGCGCCAGCAGCCTTAGCGGGACAGCAAGGGGGGAGCTGTTTTTT.